This T cell receptor beta chain is drawn from a study of OX40 agonist ivuxolimab in advanced cancers. Study-level background: The dose-escalation cohort had hepatocellular carcinoma, melanoma, renal cell or head and neck cancer.

Study findings and constraints: At 0.1 to 3.0 mg/kg, clonal expansion of CD4+ and CD8+ blood T cells had occurred by week 6. More expanded clones were seen, on average, in CD8+ T cells than in CD4+.

Some clones are missing from TCRdb's copy, which holds only in-frame ones; the method was immunoSEQ multiplex PCR. Of roughly 120,000 clones in the sample, under 95% were seen once. A note on this clone: The antigen is not known.

V was trimmed by 0 bases and J by 0 bases, leaving 3 bases between them. The germline V gene has CDR1 KGHSH and CDR2 LQKENI. The CDR3 has 13 residues. The chain links TRBV18 to TRBJ2-7; D ambiguous. This specimen consisted of CD4+ or CD8+ T cells sorted from blood, obtained in a trial of the OX40 agonist ivuxolimab. This receptor was taken from an adult with an advanced solid tumor such as melanoma, head and neck, liver or kidney cancer. The CDR3 DNA sequence: TGTGCCAGCTCACCACCGAGCTCCTACGAGCAGTACTTC. Protein sequence: CASSPPSSYEQYF.